Listed here are 11 T cell receptor beta chains from one sample, sequenced in a study of shared clonotypes between healthy human individuals. Generated by immunoSEQ multiplex PCR, the TCRdb table keeps only in-frame clones and is missing some. Among under 600,000 clones listed, about 75% were seen once. Material: PBMCs. These receptors all stem from a woman between 35 and 50 years old in good health. Some clones in this sample may be carry-over from other donors' samples.

The rearrangement links TRBV9 to TRBJ2-5, with 8 positions matching TRBD1. The CDR3 length is 16 residues. Germline-derived CDR1 and CDR2 are SGDLS and YYNGEE. With 3 bases clipped from V and 2 bases from J, the junction kept 9 bases outside the gene matches. The DNA of the CDR3 is TGTGCCAGCAGCGCCCAGGGGGCAGGCGGTCAAGAGACCCAGTACTTC. This gives the protein CASSAQGAGGQETQYF.

This chain joins TRBV12-5 and TRBJ1-2; the match to TRBD1 covers 7 bases. The ends lost 2 bases at V and 7 bases at J; junction bases unmatched: 10. CDR3 length: 15 residues. Germline values: CDR1 LGHNT, CDR2 FRNRAP. The CDR3 is CASGLNLRGQLGYTF. CDR3 DNA: TGTGCTAGTGGTTTGAATCTTAGGGGGCAGCTTGGCTACACCTTC.

This clone was seen repeatedly, ten times or more. This rearrangement joins TRBV6-9 to TRBJ2-2, with D perhaps being TRBD1 or TRBD2 (5 bases each). Germline CDR1 and CDR2: MNHGY and SVAAGI. V lost 6 bases and J 3 bases, leaving 11 bases between the germline ends. The CDR3 loop spans 14 amino acids. The CDR3 nucleotides are TGTGCCAGCAGGTCAGGGACGGACACCGGGGAGCTGTTTTTT. Translated, it gives CASRSGTDTGELFF.

This chain uses TRBV6-5 with TRBJ2-7; tentatively, D is TRBD1 (6 bases). V was clipped by 6 bases and J by 4 bases, with 13 bases between them. The CDR3 is 13 residues long. In germline, CDR1 is MNHEY, CDR2 SVGAGI. The CDR3 coding sequence is TGTGCCAGCAGAGGACAGTCCGAATACGAGCAGTACTTC. It codes for CASRGQSEYEQYF.

This clone was detected a few times. A much larger clone sits a single nucleotide away, making a read error possible. This chain connects TRBV6-1 to TRBJ1-1; 9 positions agree with TRBD1. Germline CDR1 reads MNHNS; CDR2 reads SASEGT. The length of the CDR3 is 14 residues. The V and J ends lost 6 bases and 2 bases, in that order; junction bases with no gene match: 4. CDR3 DNA sequence: TGTGCCAGCAGACAGGACAGGGGAAACACTGAAGCTTTCTTT. It specifies CASRQDRGNTEAFF.

This clone was found a few times. The chain is built from TRBV4-3 and TRBJ2-3; D is perhaps TRBD1 (6 bases). V was pared by 0 bases and J by 9 bases, with 13 bases between. In germline, CDR1 is LGHNA, CDR2 YSLEER. The CDR3 has 14 residues. CDR3 residues: CASSQDKTGQTQYF. The CDR3 coding sequence is TGCGCCAGCAGCCAAGACAAGACAGGCCAGACGCAGTATTTT.

The genes are TRBV27 and TRBJ2-6; a possible D gene is TRBD2 (6 bases). The germline V and J ends were trimmed by 8 bases and 4 bases, with 18 bases remaining between them. CDR1 and CDR2 (germline): MNHEY, SMNVEV (reference sequence). The CDR3 contains 16 residues. The CDR3 here is CASRINGGNGANVLTF. The CDR3 DNA sequence: TGTGCCAGCCGTATTAATGGGGGGAACGGGGCCAACGTCCTGACTTTC. Variable domain in full (rest from reference TRBV27 and TRBJ2-6): EAQVTQNPRYLITVTGKKLTVTCSQNMNHEYMSWYRQDPGLGLRQIYYSMNVEVTDKGDVPEGYKVSRKEKRNFPLILESPSPNQTSLYFCASRINGGNGANVLTFGAGSRLTVL.

The table lists this clone with a count of one. The chain couples TRBV18 to TRBJ2-1; D is unclear. Germline CDR1 KGHSH, CDR2 LQKENI. This CDR3 contains 14 residues. Trimming removed 2 bases from V and 5 bases from J, with 10 bases in between. The CDR3 region is CASSPSALNNEQFF. CDR3 bases: TGTGCCAGCTCACCATCGGCACTAAACAATGAGCAGTTCTTC.

This clone came up once. The chain couples TRBV15 to TRBJ2-2; 11 nucleotides agree with TRBD2. CDR1 is LNHNV and CDR2 is YYDKDF in the germline V gene (reference sequence). This CDR3 is 17 amino acids long. The V segment lost 1 base and the J segment 6 bases; nucleotides outside the gene matches: 7. The CDR3, as DNA: TGTGCCACCAGCAGAGTAGCGGGAGGGCCGAGGTCCGGGGAGCTGTTTTTT. Protein product: CATSRVAGGPRSGELFF.

The chain recombines TRBV16 with TRBJ2-7, with 7 bases aligning to TRBD1. V was pared by 3 bases and J by 6 bases, with 2 bases of the junction left unmatched. In germline, CDR1 is KGHSY, CDR2 FQNENV. The CDR3 consists of 12 residues. CDR3 amino acids: CASSQRTGEQYF. CDR3 nucleotides: TGTGCCAGCAGCCAGAGGACAGGCGAGCAGTACTTC.

CDR3 in DNA: TGCGCCAGCAGCTTGTTTGGGGCGAAGAACACTGAAGCTTTCTTT. Its protein product is CASSLFGAKNTEAFF. The genes are TRBV5-1 and TRBJ1-1; possible D gene TRBD1, 5 bases. The germline V and J ends were trimmed by 1 base and 1 base, with 11 bases remaining between them. Germline CDR1 reads SGHRS; CDR2 reads YFSETQ. This CDR3 is built from 15 residues. The full variable domain, completed using reference TRBV5-1 and TRBJ1-1, is KAGVTQTPRYLIKTRGQQVTLSCSPISGHRSVSWYQQTPGQGLQFLFEYFSETQRNKGNFPGRFSGRQFSNSRSEMNVSTLELGDSALYLCASSLFGAKNTEAFFGQGTRLTVV.